The entry below describes one T cell receptor (beta chain). Its antigen is undetermined. J lost 5 bases, V lost 1 base, and 4 bases had no gene match. The CDR3 has 16 residues. Germline CDR1 reads SGHTA; CDR2 reads FQGNSA. This sample is part of a study of shared clonotypes between healthy human individuals. Sequencing was at deep level. Assay: immunoSEQ multiplex PCR; the TCRdb copy retains only in-frame clones and omits some. This repertoire shows around 200,000 clones, 60% to 75% found once; its top ten account for 10%. None of the donors, who were healthy HIV-negative adults, had recently had acute infections or vaccinations. Study outcomes and limitations: Across a handful of donors, naive CD4 shared 5% to 6%, naive CD8 under 4%, memory CD4 over 2%, memory CD8 around 0.42%. In this cohort, only blood was sampled, and tissue repertoires likely differ.

Sequenced input: memory CD4+ T cells sorted from blood. The subset: CD45RA-negative fraction. The receptor comes from a young man in good health. The rearrangement uses TRBV7-2 and TRBJ2-2; TRBD1 matches 10 bases. CDR3 bases: TGTGCCAGCAGCTTAGAGGGACAGGGGTGGACCGGGGAGCTGTTTTTT. Translation gives CASSLEGQGWTGELFF.